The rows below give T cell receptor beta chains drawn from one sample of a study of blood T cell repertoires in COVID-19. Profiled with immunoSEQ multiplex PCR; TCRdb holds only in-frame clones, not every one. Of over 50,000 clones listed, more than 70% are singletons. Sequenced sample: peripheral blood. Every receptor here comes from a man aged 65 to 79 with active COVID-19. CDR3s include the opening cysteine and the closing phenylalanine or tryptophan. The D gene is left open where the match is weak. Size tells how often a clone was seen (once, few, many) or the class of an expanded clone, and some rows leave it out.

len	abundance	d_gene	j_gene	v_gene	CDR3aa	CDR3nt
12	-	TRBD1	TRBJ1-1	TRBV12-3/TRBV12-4	CASSPDRFSAFF	TGTGCCAGCAGCCCGGACAGGTTTTCAGCTTTCTTT
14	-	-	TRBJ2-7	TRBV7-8	CASSLFLRGEEQYF	TGTGCCAGCAGCTTATTCCTTCGCGGGGAAGAGCAGTACTTC
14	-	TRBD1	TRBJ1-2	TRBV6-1	CASSDGTGGYGYTF	TGTGCCAGCAGTGACGGGACAGGGGGTTATGGCTACACCTTC
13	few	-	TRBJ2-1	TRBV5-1	CASSLGAAGEQFF	TGCGCCAGCAGCTTGGGGGCCGCGGGGGAGCAGTTCTTC
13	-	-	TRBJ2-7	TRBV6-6	CASSYSSSYEQYF	TGTGCCAGCAGTTACTCGTCGTCCTACGAGCAGTACTTC
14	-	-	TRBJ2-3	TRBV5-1	CASRPGHSTDTQYF	TGCGCCAGCAGACCGGGACATAGCACAGATACGCAGTATTTT
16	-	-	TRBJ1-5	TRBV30	CAWSSGTHGSNQPQHF	TGTGCCTGGAGTTCCGGGACACATGGTAGCAATCAGCCCCAGCATTTT
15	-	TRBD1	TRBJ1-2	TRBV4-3	CASSRNLQGVYGYTF	TGCGCCAGCAGCCGGAACCTACAGGGGGTATATGGCTACACCTTC
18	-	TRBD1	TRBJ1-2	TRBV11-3	CASSLGPWGTGGNYGYTF	TGTGCCAGCAGCTTAGGACCCTGGGGGACAGGGGGCAACTATGGCTACACCTTC
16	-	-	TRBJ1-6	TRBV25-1	CASSESWSSYNSPLHF	TGTGCCAGCAGTGAATCTTGGAGCTCCTATAATTCACCCCTCCACTTT
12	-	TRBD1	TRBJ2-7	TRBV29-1	CSVGQGSYEQYF	TGCAGCGTTGGACAGGGATCCTACGAGCAGTACTTC
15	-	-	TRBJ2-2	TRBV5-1	CASSFGGSNTGELFF	TGCGCCAGCAGCTTTGGAGGGTCGAACACCGGGGAGCTGTTTTTT
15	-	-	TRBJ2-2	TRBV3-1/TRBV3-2	CASSLAGARGGELFF	TGTGCCAGCAGCCTCGCGGGGGCCCGGGGCGGGGAGCTGTTTTTT
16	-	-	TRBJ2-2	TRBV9	CASSVATGGNTGELFF	TGTGCCAGCAGCGTAGCTACCGGGGGTAACACCGGGGAGCTGTTTTTT
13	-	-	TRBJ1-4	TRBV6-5	CASSFFSGEKLFF	TGTGCCAGCAGTTTTTTCTCGGGAGAAAAACTGTTTTTT
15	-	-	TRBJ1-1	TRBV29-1	CSVGPGALMNTEAFF	TGCAGCGTTGGTCCAGGGGCGTTGATGAACACTGAAGCTTTCTTT
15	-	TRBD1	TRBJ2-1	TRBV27	CASSTTGGTYNEQFF	TGTGCCAGCAGTACGACAGGGGGCACCTACAATGAGCAGTTCTTC
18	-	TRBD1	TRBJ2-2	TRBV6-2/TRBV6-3	CASSSGTDRKPNTGELFF	TGTGCCAGCAGTTCAGGGACAGATCGAAAACCGAACACCGGGGAGCTGTTTTTT
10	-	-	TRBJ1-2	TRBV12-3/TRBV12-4	CASSSGTWTF	TGTGCCAGCAGTTCCGGGACATGGACCTTC
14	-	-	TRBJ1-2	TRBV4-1	CASSQGTGWYGYTF	TGCGCCAGCAGCCAAGGAACAGGGTGGTATGGCTACACCTTC
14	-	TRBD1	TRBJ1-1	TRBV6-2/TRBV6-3	CASSQDRANTEAFF	TGTGCCAGCAGTCAGGACAGGGCGAACACTGAAGCTTTCTTT
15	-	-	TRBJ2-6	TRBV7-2	CASSLASSGANVLTF	TGTGCCAGCAGCTTAGCGAGCTCTGGGGCCAACGTCCTGACTTTC
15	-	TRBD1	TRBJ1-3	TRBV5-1	CASSLAGQGLDTIYF	TGCGCCAGCAGCTTGGCGGGACAGGGGTTAGACACCATATATTTT
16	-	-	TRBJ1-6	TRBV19	CASSISPGGLGSPLHF	TGTGCCAGTAGTATATCCCCGGGGGGTCTTGGTTCACCCCTCCACTTT
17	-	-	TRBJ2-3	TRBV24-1	CATSDPEGAAYTDTQYF	TGTGCCACCAGTGACCCCGAGGGCGCAGCCTACACAGATACGCAGTATTTT
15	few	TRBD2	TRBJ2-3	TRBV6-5	CASSRTGGPTDTQYF	TGTGCCAGCAGTCGCACGGGGGGGCCCACAGATACGCAGTATTTT
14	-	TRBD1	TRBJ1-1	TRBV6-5	CASTQGTVNTEAFF	TGTGCCAGCACCCAAGGGACAGTGAACACTGAAGCTTTCTTT
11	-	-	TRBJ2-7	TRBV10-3	CAIQQGAEQYF	TGTGCCATCCAACAGGGCGCCGAGCAGTACTTC
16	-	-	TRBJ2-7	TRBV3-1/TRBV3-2	CASSQDGASSSYEQYF	TGTGCCAGCAGCCAAGATGGGGCATCTAGCTCCTACGAGCAGTACTTC
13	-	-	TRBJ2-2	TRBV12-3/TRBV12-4	CASRGIFTGELFF	TGTGCCAGCCGGGGGATTTTCACCGGGGAGCTGTTTTTT
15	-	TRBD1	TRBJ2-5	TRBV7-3	CASSRGGQGKETQYF	TGTGCCAGCAGCAGAGGGGGACAGGGGAAGGAGACCCAGTACTTC
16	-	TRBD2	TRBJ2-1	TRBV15	CATSWGRALGANEQFF	TGTGCCACCAGCTGGGGGAGGGCACTTGGAGCAAATGAGCAGTTCTTC
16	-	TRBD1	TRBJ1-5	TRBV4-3	CASSQDWDRGEQPQHF	TGCGCCAGCAGCCAAGATTGGGACAGGGGGGAGCAGCCCCAGCATTTT
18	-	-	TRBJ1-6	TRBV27	CASQKGSPGSSYNSPLHF	TGTGCCAGCCAGAAGGGCAGCCCTGGGAGCTCCTATAATTCACCCCTCCACTTT
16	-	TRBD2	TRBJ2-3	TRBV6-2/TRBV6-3	CASSRGLAGGPDTQYF	TGTGCCAGCAGTCGCGGACTAGCGGGGGGACCAGATACGCAGTATTTT
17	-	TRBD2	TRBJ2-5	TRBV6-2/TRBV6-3	CASSYYRLAGARETQYF	TGTGCCAGCAGTTACTACAGACTAGCGGGGGCGAGGGAGACCCAGTACTTC
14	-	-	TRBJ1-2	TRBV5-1	CASSLPRIGYGYTF	TGCGCCAGCAGCCTACCCCGGATCGGGTATGGCTACACCTTC
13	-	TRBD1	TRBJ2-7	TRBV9	CASSLGGSGEQYF	TGTGCCAGCAGCTTAGGGGGCTCGGGCGAGCAGTACTTC
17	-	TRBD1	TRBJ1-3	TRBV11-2	CASSFPGQGAFGNTIYF	TGTGCCAGCAGCTTTCCGGGACAGGGGGCTTTTGGAAACACCATATATTTT
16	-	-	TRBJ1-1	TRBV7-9	CASSFMGGGVRTEAFF	TGTGCCAGCAGCTTTATGGGAGGGGGAGTAAGGACTGAAGCTTTCTTT
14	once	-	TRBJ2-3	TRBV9	CASSGRGRTDTQYF	TGTGCCAGCAGCGGAAGGGGCCGCACAGATACGCAGTATTTT
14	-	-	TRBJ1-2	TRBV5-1	CASSRTRTSGGYTF	TGCGCCAGCAGCCGGACACGTACCTCCGGGGGCTACACCTTC
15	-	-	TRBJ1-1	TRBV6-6	CASSRSRTENTEAFF	TGTGCCAGCAGCCGTTCCCGGACAGAGAACACTGAAGCTTTCTTT
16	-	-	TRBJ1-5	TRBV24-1	CATSDPSGGGNQPQHF	TGTGCCACCAGTGATCCGTCCGGGGGAGGCAATCAGCCCCAGCATTTT
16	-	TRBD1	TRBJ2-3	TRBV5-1	CASSQQTGGVTDTQYF	TGCGCCAGCAGCCAACAGACAGGGGGGGTCACAGATACGCAGTATTTT
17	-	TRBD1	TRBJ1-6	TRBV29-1	CSVEFGQGSKRNSPLHF	TGCAGCGTTGAATTTGGACAGGGAAGTAAAAGGAATTCACCCCTCCACTTT
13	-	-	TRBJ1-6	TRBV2	CASSALQDSPLHF	TGTGCCAGCAGTGCCTTACAGGATTCACCCCTCCACTTT
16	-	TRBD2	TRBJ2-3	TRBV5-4	CASSLGAGVSTDTQYF	TGTGCCAGCAGCTTGGGTGCGGGGGTGAGCACAGATACGCAGTATTTT
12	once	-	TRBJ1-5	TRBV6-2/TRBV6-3	CASSRRGQTQHF	TGTGCCAGCAGTAGAAGAGGGCAGACCCAGCATTTT
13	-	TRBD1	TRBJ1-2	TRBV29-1	CSVERDRFYGYTF	TGCAGCGTTGAAAGGGACAGATTCTATGGCTACACCTTC
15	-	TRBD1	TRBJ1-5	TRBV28	CASSRGGSVNQPQHF	TGTGCCAGCAGTCGAGGGGGCTCGGTCAATCAGCCCCAGCATTTT
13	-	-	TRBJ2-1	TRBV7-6	CASSLNNRDEQFF	TGTGCCAGCAGCTTAAATAACAGGGATGAGCAGTTCTTC
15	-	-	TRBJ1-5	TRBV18	CASSPGGGSNQPQHF	TGTGCCAGCTCACCCGGGGGGGGAAGCAATCAGCCCCAGCATTTT
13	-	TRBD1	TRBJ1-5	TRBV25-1	CASTPQGAQPQHF	TGTGCCAGCACACCCCAGGGGGCCCAGCCCCAGCATTTT
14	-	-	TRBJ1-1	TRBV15	CATSRDTAGTEAFF	TGTGCCACCAGCAGAGATACGGCAGGGACTGAAGCTTTCTTT
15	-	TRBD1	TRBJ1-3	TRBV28	CASSVDRGLGNTIYF	TGTGCCAGCAGTGTGGACAGGGGGTTAGGAAACACCATATATTTT